Following are 29 T cell receptor beta chains from one sample sequenced in a study of shared clonotypes between healthy human individuals. The method was immunoSEQ multiplex PCR; TCRdb's version includes in-frame clones alone and lacks a portion of them. The sample holds some 500,000 clones, almost 97% seen once. Sequencing input: naive CD4+ T cells sorted from blood. Subset: CD45RA+ positively selected. Every receptor here comes from a woman in her 30s in good health.

J is TRBJ2-1 and V is TRBV19; possible D gene TRBD2, 6 bases. Germline assignment: CDR1 LNHDA and CDR2 SQIVND (reference sequence). V was clipped by 3 bases and J by 2 bases, with 11 bases between them. CDR3 length: 15 residues. The CDR3 protein is CASSIKGLTYNEQFF. The CDR3 DNA reads TGTGCCAGTAGTATTAAAGGACTAACCTACAATGAGCAGTTCTTC.

Regarding this clone: The sample holds other DNA sequences that translate to the same CDR3. The chain is built from TRBV28 and TRBJ2-7, with no clear D. Trimming took 4 bases from V and 5 from J, leaving 6 bases between them. Germline CDR1 and CDR2: MDHEN and SYDVKM. The CDR3 totals 11 residues. CDR3 nucleotides: TGTGCCAGCAGTTCACGTCACGAGCAGTACTTC. Translating it yields CASSSRHEQYF. Drawing the rest from reference TRBV28 and TRBJ2-7, the complete variable domain is DVKVTQSSRYLVKRTGEKVFLECVQDMDHENMFWYRQDPGLGLRLIYFSYDVKMKEKGDIPEGYSVSREKKERFSLILESASTNQTSMYLCASSSRHEQYFGPGTRLTVT.

The chain carries TRBV2 and TRBJ1-1; 7 nucleotides align to TRBD1. This CDR3 is 11 amino acids long. Germline CDR1 reads SNHLY; CDR2 reads FYNNEI. After removal of 6 bases from V and 7 bases from J, the junction contained 2 bases not matched to a gene. The CDR3 nucleotides are TGTGCCAGCAGCCGGGACAGTGAAGCTTTCTTT. This codes for CASSRDSEAFF.

The J gene is TRBJ2-7, the V gene TRBV28; TRBD2 agrees at 11 bases. In germline, CDR1 is MDHEN, CDR2 SYDVKM. The CDR3 has 19 residues. V shed 5 bases and J 7 bases; nucleotides not matched to a gene: 22. CDR3 protein: CASSVKRLAGSLRRVEQYF. DNA for the CDR3: TGTGCCAGCAGTGTAAAGCGACTAGCGGGAAGTCTACGCCGGGTGGAGCAGTACTTC.

The chain joins TRBV7-3 to TRBJ2-7; D is uncertain. Germline CDR1 and CDR2: SGHTA and FQGTGA. Trimming left V 2 bases short and J 5 bases short, with 13 bases between. The CDR3 loop spans 14 amino acids. The CDR3 DNA reads as TGTGCCAGCAGCTTACAATCGACTTCGCACGAGCAGTACTTC. It encodes CASSLQSTSHEQYF.

With respect to this clone: One end of the junction is discordant with germline, which a read error may explain. V and J are TRBV6-6 and TRBJ2-7, with TRBD1 as a possible D gene (6 bases). CDR3 length: 14 residues. The germline V gene encodes CDR1 MNHNY and CDR2 SVGAGI (reference sequence). The CDR3 is CAISYSGQTYEQYF. CDR3 DNA sequence: TGTGCCATCAGTTACTCGGGACAAACTTACGAGCAGTACTTC.

J is TRBJ2-3 and V is TRBV19; D remains unclear. Germline V gives CDR1 LNHDA, CDR2 SQIVND (reference sequence). Trimming pared 3 bases from V and 0 bases from J, leaving 4 bases between. CDR3 size: 13 residues. In DNA, the CDR3 is TGTGCCAGTAGTATGTTTAGCACAGATACGCAGTATTTT. It yields the protein CASSMFSTDTQYF.

The V gene is TRBV4-1, the J gene TRBJ2-5; the match to TRBD2 covers 12 bases. The V gene's germline CDR1 is MGHRA and CDR2 YSYEKL. The junction had 12 bases not matched to a gene; V was cut back by 2 bases and J by 5 bases. The CDR3 has 18 amino acids. CDR3 amino acids: CASSQSRLAGESWETQYF. DNA for the CDR3: TGCGCCAGCAGCCAATCCAGACTAGCGGGAGAAAGTTGGGAGACCCAGTACTTC.

The chain couples TRBV21-1 to TRBJ2-7; the tabulated D call, TRBD2, remains unverified against the DNA. TRBV21-1 is termed a pseudogene. This CDR3 has 18 amino acids. CDR3 loop: CASSASSGRYPLPYEQYF. The CDR3 DNA sequence: TGTGCCAGCAGCGCCTCTAGCGGGAGGTACCCTTTACCCTACGAGCAGTACTTC.

The chain has TRBV6-4 and TRBJ2-3; D is possibly TRBD1 (6 bases). The CDR3 has 15 amino acids. V was trimmed by 2 bases and J by 1 base, leaving 10 bases between them. Germline values: CDR1 MRHNA, CDR2 SNTAGT. CDR3: CASSDEAGGTDTQYF. The CDR3 DNA reads as TGTGCCAGCAGTGACGAGGCAGGGGGCACAGATACGCAGTATTTT.

The chain recombines TRBV30 with TRBJ2-7, with 14 bases lining up with TRBD2. The V gene's germline CDR1 is GTSNPN and CDR2 SVGIG (reference sequence). Trimming at V came to 3 bases and at J to 5 bases, leaving 3 bases not matched to a gene. The CDR3 is 14 amino acids. CDR3 sequence reads: CAWRGLAGVHEQYF. DNA for the CDR3: TGTGCCTGGAGGGGACTAGCGGGAGTCCACGAGCAGTACTTC.

The genes are TRBV9 and TRBJ2-7; D might be TRBD1 (5 bases). The CDR3 loop spans 16 amino acids. Germline V gene sequence: CDR1 SGDLS, CDR2 YYNGEE. The V and J ends lost 2 bases and 2 bases respectively, with 17 bases between them. The CDR3 sequence: CASSVGLQDSPYEQYF. The CDR3, as DNA: TGTGCCAGCAGCGTGGGGCTCCAAGACTCCCCCTACGAGCAGTACTTC.

The rearrangement links TRBV4-1 to TRBJ1-1; possibly TRBD1 for D (6 bases). The V end was cut by 4 bases, the J end by 4 bases, with 16 bases between. Germline lookup yields CDR1 MGHRA and CDR2 YSYEKL. The CDR3 consists of 15 residues. The CDR3, as DNA: TGCGCCAGCAGCCGCCGAACAGGGTCGAGCACTGAAGCTTTCTTT. Its protein product is CASSRRTGSSTEAFF.

The genes are TRBV29-1 and TRBJ1-1, with D unresolved. Germline V CDR1 and CDR2: SQVTM, ANQGSEA. V lost 3 bases, J lost 3 bases, and 20 bases lay in between. This CDR3 is 16 amino acids long. CDR3 coding DNA: TGCAGCGTTGAGGACGCTAGGGTTCATTGGGACACTGAAGCTTTCTTT. Its translation is CSVEDARVHWDTEAFF.

The chain links TRBV6-6 to TRBJ2-7; D tentatively reads TRBD1 or TRBD2 (5 bases each). There are 15 residues in the CDR3. V was pared by 6 bases and J by 0 bases, with 15 bases between. Germline V CDR1 and CDR2: MNHNY, SVGAGI (reference sequence). CDR3 in amino acids: CASRTAMGDSYEQYF. The CDR3 DNA reads TGTGCCAGCAGGACGGCGATGGGGGACTCCTACGAGCAGTACTTC.

This chain joins TRBV29-1 and TRBJ2-3; 10 positions agree with TRBD2. The CDR3 sequence is 17 residues long. Germline values: CDR1 SQVTM, CDR2 ANQGSEA. Trimming cost V 7 bases and J 4 bases; bases outside gene matches: 17. The CDR3, as DNA: TGCAGCGCCGCGCCTAGCGGGAGCCTTACACTTCCAGATACGCAGTATTTT. The encoded protein is CSAAPSGSLTLPDTQYF.

This clone has just one count. The rearrangement joins TRBV28 to TRBJ2-1, with TRBD2 matching over 10 bases. CDR3 length: 13 residues. The V gene's germline CDR1 is MDHEN and CDR2 SYDVKM. After removal of 8 bases from V and 6 bases from J, the junction contained 4 bases not matched to a gene. The CDR3 here is CASEAGGPNEQFF. DNA for the CDR3: TGTGCCAGCGAAGCGGGAGGGCCCAATGAGCAGTTCTTC.

The chain links TRBV4-1 to TRBJ2-7, with 7 bases aligning to TRBD1. Trimming at V came to 3 bases and at J to 1 base, leaving 3 bases not matched to a gene. The CDR3 totals 14 residues. Germline V CDR1 and CDR2: MGHRA, YSYEKL. The CDR3 nucleotides are TGCGCCAGCAGCCAGTGGACAGGTTCCTACGAGCAGTACTTC. Protein sequence: CASSQWTGSYEQYF.

J is TRBJ1-5 and V is TRBV5-5; D remains unclear. Per germline, CDR1 SGHKS and CDR2 YYEKEE (reference sequence). Trimming removed 4 bases from V and 6 bases from J, with 11 bases in between. The length of the CDR3 is 13 residues. CDR3 DNA sequence: TGTGCCAGCAGCCCGGTATTGGGTCAGCCCCAGCATTTT. Encoded protein: CASSPVLGQPQHF. Complete variable domain (other parts from reference TRBV5-5 and TRBJ1-5): DAGVTQSPTHLIKTRGQQVTLRCSPISGHKSVSWYQQVLGQGPQFIFQYYEKEERGRGNFPDRFSARQFPNYSSELNVNALLLGDSALYLCASSPVLGQPQHFGDGTRLSIL.

The chain uses TRBV9 and TRBJ2-1, with 7 positions matching TRBD2. Germline CDR1 is SGDLS and CDR2 is YYNGEE. The CDR3 totals 16 residues. V trimming: 0 bases; J trimming: 0 bases; junction bases outside the gene matches: 3. DNA for the CDR3: TGTGCCAGCAGCGTAGACGCGGGAGCCTCCTACAATGAGCAGTTCTTC. It is translated as CASSVDAGASYNEQFF.

J is TRBJ2-3 and V is TRBV27; 9 bases are a match to TRBD2. The CDR3 spans 14 residues. From germline, CDR1 is MNHEY and CDR2 SMNVEV (reference sequence). V was pared by 4 bases and J by 6 bases, with 5 bases of the junction left unmatched. This chain's CDR3 is CASSSPGLADTQYF. The CDR3 DNA is TGTGCCAGCAGTTCCCCGGGACTAGCCGATACGCAGTATTTT.

The chain recombines TRBV7-6 with TRBJ1-4; 7 nucleotides agree with TRBD1. The CDR3 runs 15 residues. Germline V gene sequence: CDR1 SGHVS, CDR2 FNYEAQ. The junction had 7 bases not matched to a gene; V was cut back by 5 bases and J by 4 bases. DNA for the CDR3: TGTGCCAGCAGCCCGACAGGGTTTGGTAATGAAAAACTGTTTTTT. It yields the protein CASSPTGFGNEKLFF.

The chain uses TRBV14 and TRBJ2-7; TRBD1 agrees at 8 bases. The CDR3 runs to 14 residues. V lost 5 bases to trimming and J lost 2 bases; unmatched junction nucleotides: 5. CDR1 and CDR2 (germline): SGHDN, FVKESK. The CDR3, as DNA: TGTGCCAGCAGCTCCCAACAGGGGGCCTACGAGCAGTACTTC. Translation gives CASSSQQGAYEQYF.

The chain carries TRBV28 and TRBJ2-5, with D uncertain. The J call is in doubt because the DNA end fits TRBJ2-7 better. This CDR3 contains 14 residues. The germline gives CDR1 MDHEN, CDR2 SYDVKM. The chain's CDR3 is CASSDSRGPPEQYF. CDR3 in DNA: TGTGCCAGCAGCGATTCCAGAGGACCCCCCGAGCAGTACTTC.

The V and J genes are TRBV7-5 and TRBJ1-4; no check of the table's D call, TRBD1, against the DNA was made. TRBV7-5 is recorded as a pseudogene. CDR3 length equals 14 residues. DNA for the CDR3: TGTGCCAGCAGCTCACAGGGGGTCACTGAAAAACTGTTTTTT. Protein: CASSSQGVTEKLFF.

V is TRBV6-6 and J is TRBJ2-1; 10 positions match TRBD1. Per the germline V gene, CDR1 is MNHNY and CDR2 is SVGAGI (reference sequence). There are 15 residues in the CDR3. The V segment lost 6 bases and the J segment 12 bases; nucleotides outside the gene matches: 14. CDR3 in amino acids: CASREGNRDRGGQFF. In DNA form, the CDR3 reads TGTGCCAGCAGGGAAGGAAACCGGGACAGGGGTGGGCAGTTCTTC.

The chain is built from TRBV10-2 and TRBJ2-1; D unclear. The ends were cut back, 3 bases at V and 8 bases at J, with 17 bases in the middle. CDR3 length: 15 residues. From germline, CDR1 is WSHSY and CDR2 SAAADI. CDR3 residues: CASSEGQPSLDEQFF. CDR3 nucleotides: TGCGCCAGCAGTGAAGGGCAACCCAGTTTAGATGAGCAGTTCTTC.

The gene calls are TRBV10-3 and TRBJ2-5; weak D call: TRBD1 (5 bases). The length of the CDR3 is 13 residues. V was cut by 6 bases and J by 5 bases, with 13 bases left in between. Germline V gene data show CDR1 as ENHRY and CDR2 as SYGVKD. Here the CDR3 reads CAIRGPPGETQYF. The CDR3 DNA reads as TGTGCCATCAGGGGCCCCCCAGGGGAGACCCAGTACTTC.

The chain couples TRBV6-6 to TRBJ1-1; D ambiguous. The V end lost 4 bases, the J end lost 1 base, and 10 bases lay between the germline ends. The germline V gene encodes CDR1 MNHNY and CDR2 SVGAGI (reference sequence). The CDR3 spans 14 residues. CDR3 DNA sequence: TGTGCCAGCAGTTCGGTTTTTTGGAACACTGAAGCTTTCTTT. As protein: CASSSVFWNTEAFF.